The 10 T cell receptor beta chains presented below share a single source sample, sequenced in a study of cytomegalovirus exposure and HLA in healthy donors (dated by TCRdb to between 2016 and 2019). Library generation was performed with the immunoSEQ multiplex PCR assay. A mixture of 60 forward primers for TCR Vbeta segments and 13 reverse primers for TCR Jbeta segments was used in the multiplex PCR. What TCRdb holds here is the immuneACCESS table cut down to in-frame rearrangements. Part of the clones is not present; checked against another copy, under half of the missing clones reflect an unresolved V gene, and the others are unexplained. This sample lists roughly 90,000 clones; just under 80% were detected once. The ten largest account for 7.3% of the sample. Sequences were obtained from PBMCs. These receptors came from a man aged 25 to 40 in good health and CMV-seronegative.

The CDR3 DNA reads TGCGCCAGCAGCCCACAAGAGGGCGGCAAATGGGGCACTGAAGCTTTCTTT. Amino acid sequence: CASSPQEGGKWGTEAFF. This chain joins TRBV4-3 and TRBJ1-1, with unresolved D. Trimming removed 4 bases from V and 4 bases from J, with 22 bases in between. The CDR3 extends over 17 amino acids. In germline, CDR1 is LGHNA, CDR2 YSLEER.

V and J are TRBV5-1 and TRBJ1-5; D might be TRBD1 (5 bases). In germline, CDR1 is SGHRS, CDR2 YFSETQ. Trimming left V 5 bases short and J 0 bases short, with 6 bases between. The CDR3 is made up of 13 amino acids. The CDR3 DNA reads as TGCGCCAGCAGACAGGATAGCAATCAGCCCCAGCATTTT. Protein product: CASRQDSNQPQHF. Combining the CDR3 with reference TRBV5-1 and TRBJ1-5 gives the whole variable domain KAGVTQTPRYLIKTRGQQVTLSCSPISGHRSVSWYQQTPGQGLQFLFEYFSETQRNKGNFPGRFSGRQFSNSRSEMNVSTLELGDSALYLCASRQDSNQPQHFGDGTRLSIL.

The V gene is TRBV21-1, the J gene TRBJ1-2; the DNA was not used to check the table's D call, TRBD1. TRBV21-1 is a known pseudogene. The CDR3 runs to 15 residues. The CDR3: CASSKVKGLRYGYTF. The CDR3 coding sequence is TGTGCCAGCAGCAAAGTGAAGGGGTTAAGATATGGCTACACCTTC.

The chain employs TRBV14 and TRBJ2-7; perhaps TRBD2 as D (7 bases). There are 15 residues in the CDR3. Germline values: CDR1 SGHDN, CDR2 FVKESK. Trimming cost V 3 bases and J 4 bases, with 16 bases left between them. The CDR3 loop reads CASSHVRGGHYEQYF. The CDR3 coding sequence is TGTGCCAGCAGCCATGTAAGGGGGGGGCATTACGAGCAGTACTTC.

The chain uses TRBV5-1 and TRBJ1-1; TRBD1 might be the D (6 bases). Trimming removed 4 bases at V and 3 bases at J, with 16 bases between. Per germline, CDR1 SGHRS and CDR2 YFSETQ. This CDR3 contains 15 residues. The CDR3 region has the DNA TGCGCCAGCAGCAGGAGGGGAGGGGGAGACACTGAAGCTTTCTTT. Amino acids: CASSRRGGGDTEAFF.

The chain uses TRBV27 and TRBJ1-1; D is ambiguous. The length of the CDR3 is 13 residues. Trimming pared 3 bases from V and 1 base from J, leaving 6 bases between. CDR1 and CDR2 from the germline V gene are MNHEY and SMNVEV (reference sequence). This chain's CDR3 is CASSLRQNTEAFF. The CDR3 DNA is TGTGCCAGCAGTTTGAGACAGAACACTGAAGCTTTCTTT.

The chain has TRBV9 and TRBJ1-1, with D possibly TRBD1 on 6 matching bases. The CDR3 has 15 amino acids. Deletions cut 3 bases from V and 7 bases from J, with 19 bases between. Germline V gene data show CDR1 as SGDLS and CDR2 as YYNGEE. The CDR3 region has the DNA TGTGCCAGCAGCGCCGGACAGACCAGTTACTTTGAAGCTTTCTTT. Protein: CASSAGQTSYFEAFF.

The chain combines TRBV10-2 with TRBJ2-1; TRBD2 aligns across 9 bases. Losses at the gene ends were 6 bases for V and 5 bases for J; bases not matched to a gene: 8. The CDR3 spans 15 residues. CDR1 is WSHSY, CDR2 SAAADI, per germline. CDR3 region: CASRSSSGMNNEQFF. The CDR3 bases are TGCGCCAGCAGATCGTCTAGCGGGATGAACAATGAGCAGTTCTTC.

The rearrangement uses TRBV14 and TRBJ1-3, with D uncertain. The CDR3 runs to 17 residues. V gave up 1 base and J gave up 0 bases, with 13 bases separating them. CDR1 is SGHDN, CDR2 FVKESK, per germline. The CDR3 bases are TGTGCCAGCAGCCAAGTTTTCGGGTCCATCTCTGGAAACACCATATATTTT. Amino acids: CASSQVFGSISGNTIYF.

The gene calls are TRBV30 and TRBJ1-2; tentatively, D is TRBD1 (6 bases). This CDR3 comprises 14 residues. Germline CDR1 GTSNPN, CDR2 SVGIG (reference sequence). Deletions cut 7 bases from V and 3 bases from J, with 18 bases between. The CDR3 is CAFSRQGSYYGYTF. In nucleotides, the CDR3 is TGTGCCTTCTCCCGGCAGGGGTCTTACTATGGCTACACCTTC.